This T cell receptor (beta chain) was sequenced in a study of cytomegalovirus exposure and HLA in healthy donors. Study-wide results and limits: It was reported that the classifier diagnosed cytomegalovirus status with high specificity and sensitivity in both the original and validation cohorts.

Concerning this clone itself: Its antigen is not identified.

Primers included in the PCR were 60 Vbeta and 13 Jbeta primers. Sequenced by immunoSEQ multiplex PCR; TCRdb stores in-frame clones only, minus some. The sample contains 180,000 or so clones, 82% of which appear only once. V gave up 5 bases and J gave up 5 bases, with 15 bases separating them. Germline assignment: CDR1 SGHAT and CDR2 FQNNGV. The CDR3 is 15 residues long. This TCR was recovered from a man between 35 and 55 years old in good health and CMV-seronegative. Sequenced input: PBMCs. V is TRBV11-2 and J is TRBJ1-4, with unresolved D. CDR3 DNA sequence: TGTGCCAGCAGCCCCGCACGCACGGGGAATGAAAAACTGTTTTTT. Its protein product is CASSPARTGNEKLFF. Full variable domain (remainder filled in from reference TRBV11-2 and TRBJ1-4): EAGVAQSPRYKIIEKRQSVAFWCNPISGHATLYWYQQILGQGPKLLIQFQNNGVVDDSQLPKDRFSAERLKGVDSTLKIQPAKLEDSAVYLCASSPARTGNEKLFFGSGTQLSVL.